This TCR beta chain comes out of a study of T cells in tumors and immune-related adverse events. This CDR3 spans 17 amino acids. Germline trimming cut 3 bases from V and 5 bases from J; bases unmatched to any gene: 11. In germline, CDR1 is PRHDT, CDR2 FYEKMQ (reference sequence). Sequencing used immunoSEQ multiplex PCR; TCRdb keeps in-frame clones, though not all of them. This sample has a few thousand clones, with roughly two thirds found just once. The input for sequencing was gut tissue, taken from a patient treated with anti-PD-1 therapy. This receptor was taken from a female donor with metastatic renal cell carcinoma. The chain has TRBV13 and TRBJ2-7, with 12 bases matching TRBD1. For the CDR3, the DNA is TGTGCCAGCAGCTTTCGTGGGACAGGGGGCAGATTCGACGAGCAGTACTTC. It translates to CASSFRGTGGRFDEQYF. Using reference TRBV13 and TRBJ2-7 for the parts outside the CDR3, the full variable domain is AAGVIQSPRHLIKEKRETATLKCYPIPRHDTVYWYQQGPGQDPQFLISFYEKMQSDKGSIPDRFSAQQFSDYHSELNMSSLELGDSALYFCASSFRGTGGRFDEQYFGPGTRLTVT.